This T cell receptor (beta chain) was identified in a study of molecular identifiers for immune sequencing clone quantification. This CDR3 has 18 residues. This clonotype was recorded a few times. CD8+CD4-CCR7+CD45RA+ cells were sorted as naive CD8 T cells. TCRdb reprocessed the PCR reads with MiXCR, giving one entry per CDR3 protein. The data contain 460,000 or so distinct CDR3 sequences, about 25% of them singletons. This receptor was identified in a human donor in good health. Some libraries in this study had Jurkat cell RNA spiked in. Input material: naive CD8+ T cells from blood, with Jurkat cell RNA spiked in. Subset specified: FACS-sorted CD8+CD4-CCR7+CD45RA+ naive T cells. The genes are TRBV21-1 and TRBJ1-1; the table's D call, TRBD1, has no DNA check behind it. TRBV21-1 is listed as a pseudogene. CDR3 protein: CANPPFLQATRTNTEAFF. CDR3 DNA sequence: TGTGCCAACCCCCCGTTTTTACAGGCAACAAGAACGAACACTGAAGCTTTCTTT.